Below are 9 T cell receptor beta chains sequenced from a single sample in a study of blood T cell repertoires in COVID-19. Clones were read by immunoSEQ multiplex PCR, and TCRdb kept only the in-frame ones, dropping some. The data hold roughly 180,000 clones, with approximately 85% observed a single time. Specimen: peripheral blood. The receptor source for this set is an older woman with COVID-19, enrolled during active disease.

This rearrangement joins TRBV27 to TRBJ1-5; D not resolved. The germline V and J ends were trimmed by 6 bases and 6 bases, with 12 bases remaining between them. Germline-derived CDR1 and CDR2 are MNHEY and SMNVEV (reference sequence). The CDR3 loop spans 13 amino acids. The chain's CDR3 is CASSPGLFQPQHF. DNA of the CDR3: TGTGCCAGCAGCCCAGGACTTTTTCAGCCCCAGCATTTT.

The chain joins TRBV29-1 to TRBJ2-7; the match to TRBD2 covers 11 bases. Trimming at V came to 7 bases and at J to 2 bases, leaving 4 bases not matched to a gene. The CDR3 runs 13 residues. Germline V CDR1 and CDR2: SQVTM, ANQGSEA. In DNA, the CDR3 is TGCAGCGCCGGGACTAGCGGCCCCTACGAGCAGTACTTC. Amino acid sequence: CSAGTSGPYEQYF.

The V gene is TRBV2, the J gene TRBJ2-5, with D tentatively TRBD1 (5 bases). Looked up from germline, CDR1 is SNHLY and CDR2 is FYNNEI. V lost 5 bases and J 1 base, leaving 11 bases between the germline ends. The CDR3 length is 14 residues. The CDR3 is CASSTLDSQETQYF. Written as DNA, the CDR3 is TGTGCCAGCAGTACATTAGACAGCCAAGAGACCCAGTACTTC.

The chain uses TRBV2 and TRBJ2-1; TRBD2 agrees at 14 bases. CDR1 is SNHLY and CDR2 is FYNNEI in the germline V gene. Trimming took 4 bases from V and 8 from J; bases not matched to a gene: 4. There are 15 residues in the CDR3. The CDR3, as DNA: TGTGCCAGCAGTGCGACTAGCGGGGGGGCCTATGAGCAGTTCTTC. Translation: CASSATSGGAYEQFF.

The rearrangement uses TRBV28 and TRBJ2-7; 12 bases agree with TRBD2. CDR3 length: 16 amino acids. V dropped 5 bases and J dropped 0; count of bases not matched to a gene: 5. In germline, CDR1 is MDHEN, CDR2 SYDVKM. The CDR3 DNA reads TGTGCCAGCAGTCCCTCGGGACTAGCGGGCTCCTACGAGCAGTACTTC. Its translation is CASSPSGLAGSYEQYF.

This clone was counted a single time. The chain recombines TRBV6-4 with TRBJ2-2, with 8 bases identical to TRBD1. V lost 5 bases, J lost 6 bases, and 5 bases stayed unmatched. The CDR3 spans 14 residues. CDR1 and CDR2 (germline): MRHNA, SNTAGT. CDR3 bases: TGTGCCAGCAGTAGGGACAGGAGGGCCGGGGAGCTGTTTTTT. Translated: CASSRDRRAGELFF.

The chain couples TRBV7-2 to TRBJ1-2; 9 bases map to TRBD1. Trimming cost V 1 base and J 7 bases; bases outside gene matches: 4. The CDR3 totals 14 residues. CDR1 and CDR2 from the germline V gene are SGHTA and FQGNSA. The CDR3 reads CASSLGQGVGGYTF. The CDR3 DNA reads as TGTGCCAGCAGCTTAGGACAGGGGGTGGGTGGCTACACCTTC.

The genes are TRBV19 and TRBJ1-5; no firm D call. Germline CDR1 LNHDA, CDR2 SQIVND (reference sequence). With 3 bases removed from V and 4 bases from J, the gap between germline ends came to 13 bases. The CDR3 spans 15 residues. Here the CDR3 reads CASSIWVRPNQPQHF. CDR3 in DNA: TGTGCCAGTAGTATTTGGGTGAGGCCGAATCAGCCCCAGCATTTT.

This chain joins TRBV5-1 and TRBJ2-3; D might be TRBD1 (6 bases). This CDR3 spans 16 amino acids. V lost 2 bases and J 2 bases, leaving 15 bases between the germline ends. Germline V gives CDR1 SGHRS, CDR2 YFSETQ. The CDR3 here is CASSLQGGVFTDTQYF. In DNA, the CDR3 is TGCGCCAGCAGCTTACAGGGTGGCGTCTTCACAGATACGCAGTATTTT.